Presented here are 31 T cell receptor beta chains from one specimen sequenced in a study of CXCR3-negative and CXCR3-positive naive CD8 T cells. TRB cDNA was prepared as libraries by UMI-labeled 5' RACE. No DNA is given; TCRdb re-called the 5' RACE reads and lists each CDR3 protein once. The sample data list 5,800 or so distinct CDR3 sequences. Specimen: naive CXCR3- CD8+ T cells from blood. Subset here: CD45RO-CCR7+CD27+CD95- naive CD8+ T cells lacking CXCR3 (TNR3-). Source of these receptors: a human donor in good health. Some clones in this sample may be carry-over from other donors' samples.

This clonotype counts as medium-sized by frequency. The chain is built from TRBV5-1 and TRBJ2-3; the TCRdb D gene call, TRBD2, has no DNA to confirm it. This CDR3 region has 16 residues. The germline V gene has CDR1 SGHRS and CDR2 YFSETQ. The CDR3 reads CASSLAAGGNSDTQYF.

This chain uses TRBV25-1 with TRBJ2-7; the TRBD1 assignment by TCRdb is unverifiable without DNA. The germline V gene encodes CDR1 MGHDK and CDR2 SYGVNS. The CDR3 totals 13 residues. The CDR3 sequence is CATGQGHSYEQYF.

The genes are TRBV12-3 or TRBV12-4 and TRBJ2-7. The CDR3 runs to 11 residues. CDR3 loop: CASSSSGWQYF.

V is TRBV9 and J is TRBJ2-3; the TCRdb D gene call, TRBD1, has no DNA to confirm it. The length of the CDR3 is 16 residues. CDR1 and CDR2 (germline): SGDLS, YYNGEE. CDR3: CASTLGARSSTDTQYF.

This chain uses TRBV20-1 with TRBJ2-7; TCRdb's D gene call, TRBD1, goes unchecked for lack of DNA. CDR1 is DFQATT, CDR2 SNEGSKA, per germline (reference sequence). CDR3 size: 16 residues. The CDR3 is CSARDLGGDSPYEQYF.

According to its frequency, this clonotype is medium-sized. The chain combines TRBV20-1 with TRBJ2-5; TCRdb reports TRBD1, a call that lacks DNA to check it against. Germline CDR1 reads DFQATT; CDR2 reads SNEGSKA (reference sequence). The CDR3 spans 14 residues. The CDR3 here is CSARADRREKTQYF.

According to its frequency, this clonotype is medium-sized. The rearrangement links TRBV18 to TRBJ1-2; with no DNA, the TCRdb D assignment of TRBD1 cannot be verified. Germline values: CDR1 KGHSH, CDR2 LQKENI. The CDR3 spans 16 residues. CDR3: CASSPGTGISVNGYTF.

CDR3 sequence: CASSLSRWRETQYF. The V and J genes are TRBV28 and TRBJ2-5; TCRdb designates TRBD2, a call that cannot be tested without DNA. In germline, CDR1 is MDHEN, CDR2 SYDVKM. The CDR3 loop spans 14 amino acids.

The CDR3 loop reads CSARRPDFHEQYF. This rearrangement joins TRBV20-1 to TRBJ2-7; TCRdb selects TRBD1, and the lack of DNA leaves this call unchecked. In germline, CDR1 is DFQATT, CDR2 SNEGSKA (reference sequence). The CDR3 sequence is 13 residues long.

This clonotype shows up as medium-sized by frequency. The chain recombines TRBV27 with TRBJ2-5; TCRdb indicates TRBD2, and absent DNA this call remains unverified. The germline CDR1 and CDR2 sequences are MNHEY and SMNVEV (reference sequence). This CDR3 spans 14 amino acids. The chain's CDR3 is CASSPGLAGQTQYF.

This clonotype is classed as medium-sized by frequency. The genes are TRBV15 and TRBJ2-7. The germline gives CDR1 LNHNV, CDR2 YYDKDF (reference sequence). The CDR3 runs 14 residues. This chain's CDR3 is CATSSPDLTYEQYF.

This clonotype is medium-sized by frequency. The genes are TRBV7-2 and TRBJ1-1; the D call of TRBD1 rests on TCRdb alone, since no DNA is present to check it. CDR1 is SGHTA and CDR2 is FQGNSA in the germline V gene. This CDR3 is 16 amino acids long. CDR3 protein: CASSLLPGQGNTEAFF.

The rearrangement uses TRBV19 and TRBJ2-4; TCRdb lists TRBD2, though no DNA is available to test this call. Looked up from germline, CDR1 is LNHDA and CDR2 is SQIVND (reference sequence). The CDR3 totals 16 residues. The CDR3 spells CASSIVPWEDTNIQYF.

This chain's CDR3 is CASSEWDRDTEAFF. The V gene is TRBV25-1, the J gene TRBJ1-1; TCRdb's D call, TRBD1, is unchecked because there is no DNA. Germline V CDR1 and CDR2: MGHDK, SYGVNS. The CDR3 runs to 14 residues. The full variable domain, with the rest looked up from reference TRBV25-1 and TRBJ1-1, is EADIYQTPRYLVIGTGKKITLECSQTMGHDKMYWYQQDPGMELHLIHYSYGVNSTEKGDLSSESTVSRIRTEHFPLTLESARPSHTSQYLCASSEWDRDTEAFFGQGTRLTVV.

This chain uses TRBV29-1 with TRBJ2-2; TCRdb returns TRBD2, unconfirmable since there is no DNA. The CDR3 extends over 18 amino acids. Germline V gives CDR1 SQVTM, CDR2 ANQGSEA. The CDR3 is CSVEDLGAGPTNTGELFF.

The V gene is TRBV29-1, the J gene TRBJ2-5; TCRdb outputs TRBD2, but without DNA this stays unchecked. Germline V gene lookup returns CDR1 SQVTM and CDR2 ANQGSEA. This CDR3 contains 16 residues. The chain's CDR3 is CSVEEGLTGREETQYF.

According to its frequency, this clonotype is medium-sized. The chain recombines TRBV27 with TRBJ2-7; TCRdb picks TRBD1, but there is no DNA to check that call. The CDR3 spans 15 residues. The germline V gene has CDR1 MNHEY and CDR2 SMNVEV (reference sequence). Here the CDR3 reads CASSTGQGIPYEQYF.

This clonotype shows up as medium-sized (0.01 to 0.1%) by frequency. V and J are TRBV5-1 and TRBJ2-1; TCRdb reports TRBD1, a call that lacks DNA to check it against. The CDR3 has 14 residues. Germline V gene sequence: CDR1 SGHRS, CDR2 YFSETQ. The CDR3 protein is CASSSGTENNEQFF. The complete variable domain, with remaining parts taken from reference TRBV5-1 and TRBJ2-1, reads KAGVTQTPRYLIKTRGQQVTLSCSPISGHRSVSWYQQTPGQGLQFLFEYFSETQRNKGNFPGRFSGRQFSNSRSEMNVSTLELGDSALYLCASSSGTENNEQFFGPGTRLTVL.

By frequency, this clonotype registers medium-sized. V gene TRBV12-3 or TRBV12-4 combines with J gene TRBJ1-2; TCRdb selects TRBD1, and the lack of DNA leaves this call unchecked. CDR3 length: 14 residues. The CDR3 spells CASSLGQPGEGYTF.

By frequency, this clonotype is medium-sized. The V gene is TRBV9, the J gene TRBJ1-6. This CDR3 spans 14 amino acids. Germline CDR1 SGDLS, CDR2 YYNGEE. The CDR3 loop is CASSSGRSISPLHF.

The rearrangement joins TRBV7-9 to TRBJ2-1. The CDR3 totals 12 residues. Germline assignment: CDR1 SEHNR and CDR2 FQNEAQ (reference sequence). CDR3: CASSLGNNEQFF. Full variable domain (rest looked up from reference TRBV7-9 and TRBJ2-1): DTGVSQNPRHKITKRGQNVTFRCDPISEHNRLYWYRQTLGQGPEFLTYFQNEAQLEKSRLLSDRFSAERPKGSFSTLEIQRTEQGDSAMYLCASSLGNNEQFFGPGTRLTVL.

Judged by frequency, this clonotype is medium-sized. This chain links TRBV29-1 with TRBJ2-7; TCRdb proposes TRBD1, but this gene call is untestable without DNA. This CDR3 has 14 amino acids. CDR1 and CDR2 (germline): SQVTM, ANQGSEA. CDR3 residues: CSVPGSGSSYEQYF.

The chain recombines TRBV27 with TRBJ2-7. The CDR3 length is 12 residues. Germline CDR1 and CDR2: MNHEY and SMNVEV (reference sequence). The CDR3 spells CASSLLSGEQYF.

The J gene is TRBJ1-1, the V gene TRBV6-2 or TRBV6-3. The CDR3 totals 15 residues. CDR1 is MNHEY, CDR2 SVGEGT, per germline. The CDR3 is CASSYGPRGDTEAFF.

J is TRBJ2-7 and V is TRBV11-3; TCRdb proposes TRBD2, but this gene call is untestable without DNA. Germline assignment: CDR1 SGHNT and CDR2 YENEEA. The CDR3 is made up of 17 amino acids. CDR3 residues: CASSLGGAGGRPYEQYF. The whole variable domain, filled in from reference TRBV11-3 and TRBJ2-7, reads EAGVVQSPRYKIIEKKQPVAFWCNPISGHNTLYWYLQNLGQGPELLIRYENEEAVDDSQLPKDRFSAERLKGVDSTLKIQPAELGDSAVYLCASSLGGAGGRPYEQYFGPGTRLTVT.

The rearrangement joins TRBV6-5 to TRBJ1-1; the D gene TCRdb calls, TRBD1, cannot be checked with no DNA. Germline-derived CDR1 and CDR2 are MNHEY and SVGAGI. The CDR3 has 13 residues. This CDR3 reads CASSSGTPMEAFF.

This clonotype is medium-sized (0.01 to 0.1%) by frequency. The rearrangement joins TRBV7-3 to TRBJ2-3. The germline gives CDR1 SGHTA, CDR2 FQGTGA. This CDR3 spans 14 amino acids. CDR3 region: CASSLDPGLSTQYF.

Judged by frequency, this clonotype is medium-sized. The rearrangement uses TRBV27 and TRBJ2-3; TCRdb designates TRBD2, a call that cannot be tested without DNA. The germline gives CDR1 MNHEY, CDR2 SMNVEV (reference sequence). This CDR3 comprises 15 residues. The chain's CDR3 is CASSAWRSSTDTQYF.

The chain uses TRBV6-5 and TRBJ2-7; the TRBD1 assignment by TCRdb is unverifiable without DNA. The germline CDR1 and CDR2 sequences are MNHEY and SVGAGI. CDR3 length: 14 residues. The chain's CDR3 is CASSLGTGTYEQYF.

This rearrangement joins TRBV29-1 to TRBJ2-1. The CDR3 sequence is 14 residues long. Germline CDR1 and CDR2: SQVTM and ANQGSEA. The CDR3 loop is CSVEEGDYYNEQFF.

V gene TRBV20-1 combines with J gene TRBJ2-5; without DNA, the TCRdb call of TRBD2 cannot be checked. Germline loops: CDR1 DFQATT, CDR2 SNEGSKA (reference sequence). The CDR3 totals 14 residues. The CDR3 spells CSATSGSFQETQYF.